Listed below are T cell receptor beta chains from one sample, sequenced in a study of blood T cell repertoires in COVID-19. TCRdb's copy holds only in-frame clones and misses some; the assay was immunoSEQ multiplex PCR. The data show over 130,000 clones, with about 80% seen just once and 1.5% to 2% held by the top ten. Input material: PBMCs or T cells enriched from blood (not recorded which). These receptors came from a woman under 30 who had been exposed to COVID-19. Both conserved end residues are part of each CDR3. The order of the fields is clone size, V gene, D gene, J gene, CDR3 DNA, CDR3 protein. A D gene is named only where the DNA matches it firmly. A row's size may be missing; if present it is once, few, many or a size class.

clone size: .
V gene: TRBV7-9
D gene: .
J gene: TRBJ1-1
CDR3 DNA: TGTGCCAGCAGCCCCCCAGGTGGGAACACTGAAGCTTTCTTT
CDR3 protein: CASSPPGGNTEAFF

clone size: few
V gene: TRBV4-1
D gene: TRBD2
J gene: TRBJ2-1
CDR3 DNA: TGCGCCAGCAGCCATCTGGGCCTAGCGGGAGGACCAAACTCCTACAATGAGCAGTTCTTC
CDR3 protein: CASSHLGLAGGPNSYNEQFF

clone size: .
V gene: TRBV25-1
D gene: TRBD2
J gene: TRBJ2-2
CDR3 DNA: TGTGCCAGCAGTGAGCCTAGCGGGAGATTCTCCGGGGAGCTGTTTTTT
CDR3 protein: CASSEPSGRFSGELFF

clone size: .
V gene: TRBV20-1
D gene: .
J gene: TRBJ1-2
CDR3 DNA: TGCAGTGCTAAAGGGGTTAGCTACACCTTC
CDR3 protein: CSAKGVSYTF

clone size: .
V gene: TRBV19
D gene: TRBD1
J gene: TRBJ1-1
CDR3 DNA: TGTGCCAGTACTGGGACAGGGATGAACACTGAAGCTTTCTTT
CDR3 protein: CASTGTGMNTEAFF

clone size: .
V gene: TRBV9
D gene: TRBD2
J gene: TRBJ2-3
CDR3 DNA: TGTGCCAGCAGTCCTACTAGCGGGAGAACAGATACGCAGTATTTT
CDR3 protein: CASSPTSGRTDTQYF

clone size: .
V gene: TRBV5-1
D gene: TRBD2
J gene: TRBJ2-1
CDR3 DNA: TGCGCCAGCAGCTTGCGCGGGGGGGCCAGCGATGAGCAGTTCTTC
CDR3 protein: CASSLRGGASDEQFF

clone size: .
V gene: TRBV2
D gene: TRBD1
J gene: TRBJ1-1
CDR3 DNA: TGTGCCAGCAGACTACAGGGGGCTACGAACACTGAAGCTTTCTTT
CDR3 protein: CASRLQGATNTEAFF

clone size: .
V gene: TRBV28
D gene: .
J gene: TRBJ1-2
CDR3 DNA: TGTGCCAGCAGTGCCAACAGGGCCTATGGCTACACCTTC
CDR3 protein: CASSANRAYGYTF

clone size: .
V gene: TRBV6-5
D gene: .
J gene: TRBJ1-3
CDR3 DNA: TGTGCCAGCAGTTACTCGGGCAGCTCTGGAAACACCATATATTTT
CDR3 protein: CASSYSGSSGNTIYF

clone size: .
V gene: TRBV6-4
D gene: TRBD2
J gene: TRBJ2-1
CDR3 DNA: TGTGCCAGCAGCACCAGAGGACTAGCGGGAGGGCCGACCTACAATGAGCAGTTCTTC
CDR3 protein: CASSTRGLAGGPTYNEQFF

clone size: .
V gene: TRBV4-1
D gene: .
J gene: TRBJ2-7
CDR3 DNA: TGCGCCAGCAGCCAAAGGGGGTCCGAGACCTACGAGCAGTACTTC
CDR3 protein: CASSQRGSETYEQYF

clone size: .
V gene: TRBV5-6
D gene: .
J gene: TRBJ1-1
CDR3 DNA: TGTGCCAGCAGCTTGGGAGGACATTACACTGAAGCTTTCTTT
CDR3 protein: CASSLGGHYTEAFF

clone size: .
V gene: TRBV7-8
D gene: TRBD2
J gene: TRBJ2-1
CDR3 DNA: TGTGCCAGCACCTTACTAGCGGGAAATGAGCAGTTCTTC
CDR3 protein: CASTLLAGNEQFF

clone size: few
V gene: TRBV10-3
D gene: TRBD1
J gene: TRBJ1-1
CDR3 DNA: TGTGCCATCAGAAGAACCGGGACAGGAGAGGGTGAAGCTTTCTTT
CDR3 protein: CAIRRTGTGEGEAFF

clone size: once
V gene: TRBV7-9
D gene: TRBD1
J gene: TRBJ1-1
CDR3 DNA: TGTGCCAGCAGCCCAATATTACAGGGGGATACTGAAGCTTTCTTT
CDR3 protein: CASSPILQGDTEAFF

clone size: once
V gene: TRBV7-6
D gene: .
J gene: TRBJ2-3
CDR3 DNA: TGTGCCAGCAGCCCGCGAGCTGATACGCAGTATTTT
CDR3 protein: CASSPRADTQYF

clone size: many
V gene: TRBV10-3
D gene: .
J gene: TRBJ2-5
CDR3 DNA: TGTGCCATCAGTGACAGGGTCCAAGAGACCCAGTACTTC
CDR3 protein: CAISDRVQETQYF

clone size: .
V gene: TRBV20-1
D gene: .
J gene: TRBJ1-1
CDR3 DNA: TGCAGTGCGATGGTTAGGGGGGGAGCTTTCTTT
CDR3 protein: CSAMVRGGAFF

clone size: few
V gene: TRBV27
D gene: TRBD1
J gene: TRBJ1-6
CDR3 DNA: TGTGCCAGCAGTTCTAGATCGACCGGGACAGGGGGGTCACCCCTCCACTTT
CDR3 protein: CASSSRSTGTGGSPLHF

clone size: .
V gene: TRBV28
D gene: .
J gene: TRBJ2-7
CDR3 DNA: TGTGCCAGCAGTTCCGTCGGGGTCCACGAGCAGTACTTC
CDR3 protein: CASSSVGVHEQYF

clone size: .
V gene: TRBV29-1
D gene: TRBD1
J gene: TRBJ2-7
CDR3 DNA: TGCAGCGTTGGGGGGTCCTGGACAGGGAGCTCCTACGAGCAGTACTTC
CDR3 protein: CSVGGSWTGSSYEQYF

clone size: .
V gene: TRBV7-7
D gene: .
J gene: TRBJ1-1
CDR3 DNA: TGTGCCAGCAGCCCCCTAGGACAGAAGAACACTGAAGCTTTCTTT
CDR3 protein: CASSPLGQKNTEAFF

clone size: .
V gene: TRBV7-3
D gene: .
J gene: TRBJ2-2
CDR3 DNA: TGTGCCAGCAGCTTTCAGGGTTTAGACACCGGGGAGCTGTTTTTT
CDR3 protein: CASSFQGLDTGELFF

clone size: .
V gene: TRBV14
D gene: .
J gene: TRBJ2-7
CDR3 DNA: TGTGCCAGCAGCCAAGCTACCCAGGCGCCGCAGTACTTC
CDR3 protein: CASSQATQAPQYF

clone size: .
V gene: TRBV6-4
D gene: TRBD1
J gene: TRBJ2-3
CDR3 DNA: TGTGCCAGCAGTGACGGGACAGGGGGCACAGATACGCAGTATTTT
CDR3 protein: CASSDGTGGTDTQYF

clone size: .
V gene: TRBV7-2
D gene: TRBD2
J gene: TRBJ2-1
CDR3 DNA: TGTGCCAGCAGCTTAGCGCGTCGGACTAGCGAGACTGAGCAGTTCTTC
CDR3 protein: CASSLARRTSETEQFF

clone size: .
V gene: TRBV18
D gene: TRBD1
J gene: TRBJ1-3
CDR3 DNA: TGTGCCAGCTCACCGATAAATGCCGGGACAGGGATACGGGACACCATATATTTT
CDR3 protein: CASSPINAGTGIRDTIYF